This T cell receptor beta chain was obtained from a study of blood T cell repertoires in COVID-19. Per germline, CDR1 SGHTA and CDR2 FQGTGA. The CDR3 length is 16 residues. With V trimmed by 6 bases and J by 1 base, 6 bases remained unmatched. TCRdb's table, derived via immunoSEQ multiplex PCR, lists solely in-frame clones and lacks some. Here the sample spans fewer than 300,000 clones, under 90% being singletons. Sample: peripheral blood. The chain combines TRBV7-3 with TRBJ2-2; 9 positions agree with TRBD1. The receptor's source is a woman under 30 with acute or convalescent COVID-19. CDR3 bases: TGTGCCAGCAGTCACAGGGGGCTGGAGAACACCGGGGAGCTGTTTTTT. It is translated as CASSHRGLENTGELFF.